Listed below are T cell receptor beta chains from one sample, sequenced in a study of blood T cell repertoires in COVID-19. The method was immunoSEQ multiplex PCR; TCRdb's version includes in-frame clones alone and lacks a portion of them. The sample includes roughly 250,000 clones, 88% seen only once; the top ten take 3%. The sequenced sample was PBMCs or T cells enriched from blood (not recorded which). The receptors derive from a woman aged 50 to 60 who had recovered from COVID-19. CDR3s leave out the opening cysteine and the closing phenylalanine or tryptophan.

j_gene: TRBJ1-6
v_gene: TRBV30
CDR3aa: AWSTENPGSPLH

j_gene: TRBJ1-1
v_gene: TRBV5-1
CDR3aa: ASSLDGGNTEAF

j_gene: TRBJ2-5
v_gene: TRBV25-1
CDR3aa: ASSVPGLAGFQETQY

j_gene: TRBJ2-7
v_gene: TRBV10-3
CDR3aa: AISDPGTGASYEQY

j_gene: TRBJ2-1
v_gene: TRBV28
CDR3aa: ASSLSHTNEQF

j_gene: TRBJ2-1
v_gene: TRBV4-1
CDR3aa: ASSHLALRWLNEQF

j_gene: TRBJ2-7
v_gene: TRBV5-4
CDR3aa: ASSSLMTGPYEQY

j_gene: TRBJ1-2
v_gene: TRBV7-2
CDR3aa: ASSLVGNRQGHYGYT

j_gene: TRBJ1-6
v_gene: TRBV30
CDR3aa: AWSVSGGGSPLH

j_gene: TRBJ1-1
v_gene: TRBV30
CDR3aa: ACSKSGNMNTEAF

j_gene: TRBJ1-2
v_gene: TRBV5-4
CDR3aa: ASSPGTPLGHGYT

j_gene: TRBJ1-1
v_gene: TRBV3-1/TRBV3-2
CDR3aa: ASSQVPGNTEAF

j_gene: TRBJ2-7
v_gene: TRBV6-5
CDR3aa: ASSYWGDSSYEQY

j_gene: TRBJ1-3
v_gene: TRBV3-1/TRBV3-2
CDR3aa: ASRATIGQLNSGNTIY

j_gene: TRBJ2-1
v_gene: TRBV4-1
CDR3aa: ASSQDRSQQRAREQF

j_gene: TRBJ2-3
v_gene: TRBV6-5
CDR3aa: ASSYRQGLADTQY

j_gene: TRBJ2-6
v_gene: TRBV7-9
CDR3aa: ASSLWGTVRSSGANVLT

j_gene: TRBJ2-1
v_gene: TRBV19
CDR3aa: ASSPDGTSGNYNEQF

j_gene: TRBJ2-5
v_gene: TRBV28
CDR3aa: ASSFTGGAETQY

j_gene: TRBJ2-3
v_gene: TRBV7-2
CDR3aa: ASSLAGGFDTQY

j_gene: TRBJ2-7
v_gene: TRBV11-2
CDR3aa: ASSNGYEQY

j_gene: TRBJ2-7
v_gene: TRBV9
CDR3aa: ASSVGWASSYEQY

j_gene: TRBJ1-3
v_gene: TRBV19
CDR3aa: ASSRIDSYSGNTIY

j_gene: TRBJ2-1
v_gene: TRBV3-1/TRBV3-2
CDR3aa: ASSPGQYNEQF

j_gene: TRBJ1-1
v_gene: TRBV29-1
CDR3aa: SLTGGGNTEAF

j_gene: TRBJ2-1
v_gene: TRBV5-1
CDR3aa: ASMGLAGEEQF

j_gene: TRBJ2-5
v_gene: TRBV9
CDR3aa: ASSVDIGAAQGTQY

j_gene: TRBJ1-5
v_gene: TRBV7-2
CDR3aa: ASSLGDRGNQPQH

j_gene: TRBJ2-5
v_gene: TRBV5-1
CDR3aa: ASSQKETQY

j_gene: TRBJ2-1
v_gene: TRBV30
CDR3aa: AWRTGTSNYNEQF

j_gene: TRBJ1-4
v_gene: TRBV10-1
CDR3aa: ASSENGRASGRGTNEKLF

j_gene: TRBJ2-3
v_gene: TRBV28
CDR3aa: ASSFSQGGTQY

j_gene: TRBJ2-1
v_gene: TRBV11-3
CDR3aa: ASSLGPAGNEQF

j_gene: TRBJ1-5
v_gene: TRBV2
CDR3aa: ASRVDPGGPQH

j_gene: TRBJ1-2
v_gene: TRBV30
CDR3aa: AWSVSRDAPRGYT

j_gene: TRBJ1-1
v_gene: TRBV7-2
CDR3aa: ASSLVGAREAF

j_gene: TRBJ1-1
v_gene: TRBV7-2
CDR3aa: ASSPPGNTEAF

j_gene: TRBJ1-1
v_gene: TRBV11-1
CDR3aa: ASTPQGGVTEAF

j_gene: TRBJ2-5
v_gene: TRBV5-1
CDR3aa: ASSGQGTLGETQY

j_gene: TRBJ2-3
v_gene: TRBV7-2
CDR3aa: ASRPRPRLAGGPDTQY

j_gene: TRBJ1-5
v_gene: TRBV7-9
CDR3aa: ASSFTARAGQYQPQH

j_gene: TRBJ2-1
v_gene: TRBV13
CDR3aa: ASSPRLAGFSEQF

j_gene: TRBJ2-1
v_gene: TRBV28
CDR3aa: ASSTTIYYNEQF

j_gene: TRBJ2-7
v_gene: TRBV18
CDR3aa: ASSPRAGVSYEQY

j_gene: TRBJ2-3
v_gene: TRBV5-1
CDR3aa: ASSLVPLNSGTDTQY

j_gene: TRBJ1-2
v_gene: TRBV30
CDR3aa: AWRHRDTIYGYT

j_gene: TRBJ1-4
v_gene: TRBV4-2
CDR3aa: ASSQGQGVSEKLF

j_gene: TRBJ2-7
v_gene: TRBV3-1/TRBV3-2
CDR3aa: ASSQVAGVEQY

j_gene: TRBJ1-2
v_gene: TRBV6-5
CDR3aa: ASTRTVLDYGYT

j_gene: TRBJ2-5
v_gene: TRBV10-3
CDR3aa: AISESGGAQQETQY

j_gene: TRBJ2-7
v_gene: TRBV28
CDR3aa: ASSENQGASTYEQY

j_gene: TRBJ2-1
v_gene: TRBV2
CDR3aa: ASRTMTTYNEQF

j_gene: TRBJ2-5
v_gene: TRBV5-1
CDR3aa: ASSSAGGYQETQY